What follows are 6 T cell receptor beta chains derived from one specimen sequenced in a study of cytomegalovirus exposure and HLA in healthy donors. The primer mix had 60 Vbeta and 13 Jbeta primers. TCRdb's copy holds only in-frame clones and misses some; the assay was immunoSEQ multiplex PCR. This sample has about 170,000 clones; roughly 79% occur once, and the top ten carry 4% to 5%. Source material: PBMCs. All receptors derive from a woman between 18 and 30 years old in good health and CMV-seropositive.

The rearrangement joins TRBV19 to TRBJ2-3, with D maybe TRBD2 (5 bases). The germline V and J ends were trimmed by 6 bases and 0 bases, with 13 bases remaining between them. The germline V gene encodes CDR1 LNHDA and CDR2 SQIVND (reference sequence). The CDR3 has 15 residues. As DNA, the CDR3 is TGTGCCAGTAGGGGGAAGAGGGCAAGCACAGATACGCAGTATTTT. As protein: CASRGKRASTDTQYF.

The chain couples TRBV27 to TRBJ2-5; no firm D call. The V gene's germline CDR1 is MNHEY and CDR2 SMNVEV (reference sequence). V lost 5 bases to trimming and J lost 3 bases, with 10 bases between them. The CDR3 extends over 13 amino acids. CDR3 region: CASSPLGKETQYF. The DNA for the CDR3 is TGTGCCAGCAGTCCCCTGGGCAAAGAGACCCAGTACTTC.

The chain recombines TRBV7-3 with TRBJ2-3; weak D call: TRBD1 (6 bases). The germline V gene encodes CDR1 SGHTA and CDR2 FQGTGA. The CDR3 is made up of 14 amino acids. Trimming left V 7 bases short and J 5 bases short, with 16 bases between. The CDR3: CASKPRAGVDTQYF. CDR3 in DNA: TGTGCCAGCAAACCCAGGGCAGGGGTAGATACGCAGTATTTT. Variable domain in full (rest from reference TRBV7-3 and TRBJ2-3): GAGVSQTPSNKVTEKGKYVELRCDPISGHTALYWYRQSLGQGPEFLIYFQGTGAADDSGLPNDRFFAVRPEGSVSTLKIQRTERGDSAVYLCASKPRAGVDTQYFGPGTRLTVL.

The J gene is TRBJ2-1, the V gene TRBV27; no clear D. The CDR3 extends over 15 amino acids. Germline V gene lookup returns CDR1 MNHEY and CDR2 SMNVEV (reference sequence). V was cut by 3 bases and J by 2 bases, with 11 bases left in between. CDR3 loop: CASSLGSRPYNEQFF. CDR3 coding DNA: TGTGCCAGCAGTTTGGGCTCCAGGCCCTACAATGAGCAGTTCTTC.

V usage is TRBV7-9 and J usage is TRBJ1-1, with 8 positions matching TRBD1. V lost 5 bases, J lost 6 bases, and 11 bases stayed unmatched. The CDR3 extends over 15 amino acids. Germline V lookup: CDR1 SEHNR, CDR2 FQNEAQ (reference sequence). The DNA for the CDR3 is TGTGCCAGCAGCATACCTAGGACAGGGAAGGCTGAAGCTTTCTTT. It specifies CASSIPRTGKAEAFF.

This clone was seen only once. The J gene is TRBJ1-5, the V gene TRBV23-1; 7 nucleotides match TRBD1. TRBV23-1 is classed as an ORF, of uncertain function. V dropped 4 bases and J dropped 5; count of bases not matched to a gene: 8. The CDR3 extends over 15 amino acids. The CDR3 sequence is CASSRQDRRYQPQHF. DNA for the CDR3: TGCGCCAGCAGTCGCCAGGACAGGCGGTATCAGCCCCAGCATTTT.